The subject of this entry is one T cell receptor (beta chain). This entry comes from a study of technical replicates of blood from a handful of donors. Germline loops: CDR1 SGHNT, CDR2 YENEEA. This CDR3 contains 14 residues. With 5 bases removed from V and 5 bases from J, the gap between germline ends came to 15 bases. Some clones are missing from TCRdb's copy, which holds only in-frame ones; the method was immunoSEQ multiplex PCR. Of 12,000 or so clones in the sample, roughly nine tenths are singletons; the top ten hold 7.5% to 9.5%. The genes are TRBV11-3 and TRBJ2-5; D perhaps matches TRBD1 (5 bases). The source is a human donor in good health. The material sequenced was PBMCs. The CDR3 reads CASSLGAPGETQYF. DNA for the CDR3: TGTGCCAGCAGCCTAGGGGCACCTGGGGAGACCCAGTACTTC.